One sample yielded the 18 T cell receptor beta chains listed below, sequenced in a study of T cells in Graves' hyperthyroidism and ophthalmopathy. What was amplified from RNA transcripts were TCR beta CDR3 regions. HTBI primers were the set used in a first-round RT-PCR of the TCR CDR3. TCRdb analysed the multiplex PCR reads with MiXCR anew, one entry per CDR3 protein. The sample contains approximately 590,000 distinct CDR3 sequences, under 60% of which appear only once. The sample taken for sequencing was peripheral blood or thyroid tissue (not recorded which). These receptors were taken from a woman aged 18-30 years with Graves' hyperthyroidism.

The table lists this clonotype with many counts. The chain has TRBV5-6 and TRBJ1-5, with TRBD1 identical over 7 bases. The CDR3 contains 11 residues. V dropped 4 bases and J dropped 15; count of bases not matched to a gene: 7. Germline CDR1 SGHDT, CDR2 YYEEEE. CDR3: CASSRQGPTHF. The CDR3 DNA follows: TGTGCCAGCAGCCGACAGGGACCCACGCATTTT.

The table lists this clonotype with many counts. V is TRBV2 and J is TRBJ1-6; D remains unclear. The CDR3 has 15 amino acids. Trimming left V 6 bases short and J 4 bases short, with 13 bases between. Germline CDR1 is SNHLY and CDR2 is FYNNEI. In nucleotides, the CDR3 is TGTGCCAGCAGCTCCGAGAGGCTTTATAATTCACCCCTCCACTTT. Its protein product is CASSSERLYNSPLHF.

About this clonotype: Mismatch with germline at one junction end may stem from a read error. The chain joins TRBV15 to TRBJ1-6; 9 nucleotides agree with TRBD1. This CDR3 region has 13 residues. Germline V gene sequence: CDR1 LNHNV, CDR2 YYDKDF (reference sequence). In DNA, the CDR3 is TGTGCCGCCAGCAGGAGAGGGGACAGGGCCCTCCACTTT. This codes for CAASRRGDRALHF.

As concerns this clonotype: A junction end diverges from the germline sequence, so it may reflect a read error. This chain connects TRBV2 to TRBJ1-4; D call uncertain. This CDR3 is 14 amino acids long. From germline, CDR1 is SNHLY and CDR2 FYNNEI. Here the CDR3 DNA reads TGTGCCAGCAGTGAGGCGCCCCTCACTGAAGAACTGTTTTTT. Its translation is CASSEAPLTEELFF.

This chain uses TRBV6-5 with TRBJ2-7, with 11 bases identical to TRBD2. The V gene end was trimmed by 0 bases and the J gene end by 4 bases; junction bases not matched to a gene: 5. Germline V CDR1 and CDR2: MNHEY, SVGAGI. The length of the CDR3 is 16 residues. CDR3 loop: CASSYSLGLAVYEQYF. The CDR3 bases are TGTGCCAGCAGTTACTCCTTGGGACTAGCGGTTTACGAGCAGTACTTC.

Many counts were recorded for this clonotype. CDR3 region: CAISEHGTQETQYF. CDR3 in DNA: TGTGCCATCAGTGAGCACGGAACCCAAGAGACCCAGTACTTC. The chain joins TRBV10-3 to TRBJ2-5, with D uncertain. Trimming removed 2 bases from V and 1 base from J, with 8 bases in between. Per germline, CDR1 ENHRY and CDR2 SYGVKD. This CDR3 spans 14 amino acids.

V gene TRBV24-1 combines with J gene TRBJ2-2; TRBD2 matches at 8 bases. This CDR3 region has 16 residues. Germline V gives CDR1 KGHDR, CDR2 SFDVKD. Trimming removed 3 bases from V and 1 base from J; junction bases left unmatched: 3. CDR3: CATSDGTRVNTGELFF. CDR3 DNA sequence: TGTGCCACCAGTGATGGGACTAGGGTGAACACCGGGGAGCTGTTTTTT.

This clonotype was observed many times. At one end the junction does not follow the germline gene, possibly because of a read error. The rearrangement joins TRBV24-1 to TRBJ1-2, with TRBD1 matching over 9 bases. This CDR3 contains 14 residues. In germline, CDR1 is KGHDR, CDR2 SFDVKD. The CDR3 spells CATSDLRRDRARHF. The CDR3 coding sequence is TGTGCCACCAGTGATTTGCGTCGGGACAGGGCAAGACACTTC.

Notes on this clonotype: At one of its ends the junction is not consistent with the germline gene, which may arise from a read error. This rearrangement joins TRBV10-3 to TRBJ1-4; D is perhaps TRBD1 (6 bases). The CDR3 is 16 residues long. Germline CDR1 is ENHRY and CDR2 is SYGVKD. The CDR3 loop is CASSSDSATTNEKLFF. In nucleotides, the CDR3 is TGTGCCAGCAGTTCGGACAGCGCGACAACTAATGAAAAACTGTTTTTT.

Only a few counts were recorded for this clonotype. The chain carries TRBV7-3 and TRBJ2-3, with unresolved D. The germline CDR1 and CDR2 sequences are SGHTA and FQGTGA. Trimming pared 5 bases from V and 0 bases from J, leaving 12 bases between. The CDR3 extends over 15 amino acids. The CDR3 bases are TGTGCCAGCAGCCCAGCTTGGGATAGCACAGATACGCAGTATTTT. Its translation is CASSPAWDSTDTQYF. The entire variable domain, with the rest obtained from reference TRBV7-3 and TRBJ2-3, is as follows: GAGVSQTPSNKVTEKGKYVELRCDPISGHTALYWYRQSLGQGPEFLIYFQGTGAADDSGLPNDRFFAVRPEGSVSTLKIQRTERGDSAVYLCASSPAWDSTDTQYFGPGTRLTVL.

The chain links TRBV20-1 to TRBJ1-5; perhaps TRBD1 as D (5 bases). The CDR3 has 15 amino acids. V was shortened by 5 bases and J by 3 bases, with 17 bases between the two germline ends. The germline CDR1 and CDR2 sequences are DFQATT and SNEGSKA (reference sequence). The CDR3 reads CSAWTSSLPNQPQHF. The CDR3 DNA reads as TGCAGTGCTTGGACATCTTCCCTACCCAATCAGCCCCAGCATTTT.

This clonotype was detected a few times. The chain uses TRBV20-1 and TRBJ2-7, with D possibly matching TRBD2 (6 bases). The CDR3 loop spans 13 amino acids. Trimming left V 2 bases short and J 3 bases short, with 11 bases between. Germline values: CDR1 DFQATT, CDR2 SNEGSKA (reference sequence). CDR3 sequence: CSARRGRYYEQYF. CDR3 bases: TGCAGTGCTAGACGGGGGAGGTACTACGAGCAGTACTTC.

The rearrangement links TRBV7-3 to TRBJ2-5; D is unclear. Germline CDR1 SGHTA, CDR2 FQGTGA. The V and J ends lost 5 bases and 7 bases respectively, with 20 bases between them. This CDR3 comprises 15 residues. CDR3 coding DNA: TGTGCCAGCAGCCCATTCGGTTCTTCTGGCACGACCCAGTACTTC. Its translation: CASSPFGSSGTTQYF. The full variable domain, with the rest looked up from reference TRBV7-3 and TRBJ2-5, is GAGVSQTPSNKVTEKGKYVELRCDPISGHTALYWYRQSLGQGPEFLIYFQGTGAADDSGLPNDRFFAVRPEGSVSTLKIQRTERGDSAVYLCASSPFGSSGTTQYFGPGTRLLVL.

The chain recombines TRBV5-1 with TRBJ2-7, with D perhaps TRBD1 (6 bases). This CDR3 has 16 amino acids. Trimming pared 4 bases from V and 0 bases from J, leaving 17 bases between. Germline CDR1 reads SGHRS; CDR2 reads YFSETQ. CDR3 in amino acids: CASSPSGTWDSYEQYF. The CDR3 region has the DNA TGCGCCAGCAGCCCATCCGGGACATGGGACTCCTACGAGCAGTACTTC.

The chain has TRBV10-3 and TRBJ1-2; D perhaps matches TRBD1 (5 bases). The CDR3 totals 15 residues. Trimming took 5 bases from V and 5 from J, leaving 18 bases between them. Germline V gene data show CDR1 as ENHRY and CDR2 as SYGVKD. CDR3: CAISFVTGANYGYTF. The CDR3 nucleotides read TGTGCCATCAGTTTTGTTACAGGAGCCAATTATGGCTACACCTTC.

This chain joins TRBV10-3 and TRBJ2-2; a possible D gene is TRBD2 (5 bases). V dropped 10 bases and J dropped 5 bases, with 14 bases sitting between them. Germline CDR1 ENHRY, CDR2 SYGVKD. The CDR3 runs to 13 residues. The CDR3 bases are TGTGCCAGCGGGCCTAGAGGGACCGGGGAGCTGTTTTTT. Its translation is CASGPRGTGELFF.

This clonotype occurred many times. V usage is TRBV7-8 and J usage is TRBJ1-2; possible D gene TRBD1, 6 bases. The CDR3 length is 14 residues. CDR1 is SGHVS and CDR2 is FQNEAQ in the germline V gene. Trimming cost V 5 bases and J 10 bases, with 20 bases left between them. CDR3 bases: TGTGCCAGCAGCGGAAGGACAGACCAGGGGCCCTACACCTTC. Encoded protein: CASSGRTDQGPYTF.

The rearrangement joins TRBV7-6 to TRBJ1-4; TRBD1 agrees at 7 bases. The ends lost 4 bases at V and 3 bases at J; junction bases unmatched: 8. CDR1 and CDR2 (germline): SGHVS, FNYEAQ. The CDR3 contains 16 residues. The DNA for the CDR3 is TGTGCCAGCAGCTCACAGGGGCTTCCGGCTAATGAAAAACTGTTTTTT. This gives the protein CASSSQGLPANEKLFF.